Presented here are 13 T cell receptor beta chains from one specimen sequenced in a study of graft-versus-host responses after intestinal transplantation. Profiling relied on immunoSEQ multiplex PCR, and the TCRdb table lists in-frame clones only, not all of them. Of about 31,000 clones in the sample, about 80% were seen once. These receptors' antigens are unknown. The source was unstimulated CD8+ T cells sorted from spleen or lymph node cells, collected before intestinal transplant. Receptors originate from a human donor who received an intestinal transplant.

The chain joins TRBV7-3 to TRBJ1-6; D may be TRBD1 (6 bases). The CDR3 has 13 residues. V lost 4 bases, J lost 7 bases, and 8 bases lay in between. The V gene's germline CDR1 is SGHTA and CDR2 FQGTGA. The CDR3 is CASSSTGNSPLHF. The CDR3 bases are TGTGCCAGCAGCTCTACAGGGAATTCACCCCTCCACTTT.

This rearrangement joins TRBV9 to TRBJ1-2; a weak D match, TRBD1 (5 bases). V was cut by 0 bases and J by 2 bases, with 11 bases left in between. The CDR3 spans 15 residues. Germline V CDR1 and CDR2: SGDLS, YYNGEE. This CDR3 reads CASSVDGALNYGYTF. For the CDR3, the DNA is TGTGCCAGCAGCGTAGATGGGGCCCTGAACTATGGCTACACCTTC.

The chain combines TRBV7-6 with TRBJ1-5, with D unclear. V lost 0 bases and J 6 bases, leaving 9 bases between the germline ends. This CDR3 contains 14 residues. Germline V lookup: CDR1 SGHVS, CDR2 FNYEAQ. This CDR3 reads CASSLALRGQPQHF. The CDR3 DNA reads as TGTGCCAGCAGCTTAGCGCTAAGAGGTCAGCCCCAGCATTTT.

This chain connects TRBV10-3 to TRBJ2-7; D not certain. The CDR3 contains 15 residues. CDR1 is ENHRY, CDR2 SYGVKD, per germline. The V gene lost 4 bases and the J gene lost 3 bases, with 16 bases spanning the gap. The CDR3 sequence: CAISGLGRLNYEQYF. The CDR3 DNA is TGTGCCATCAGTGGTTTGGGCAGGTTAAACTACGAGCAGTACTTC.

The chain uses TRBV27 and TRBJ1-5; a possible D gene is TRBD1 (5 bases). The CDR3 sequence is 16 residues long. Germline V gene lookup returns CDR1 MNHEY and CDR2 SMNVEV (reference sequence). Trimming shortened V by 6 bases and J by 4 bases, and 19 bases separated the two germline ends. The CDR3 loop is CASSSYGMEGNQPQHF. In nucleotides, the CDR3 is TGTGCCAGCAGCTCCTACGGGATGGAGGGGAATCAGCCCCAGCATTTT.

The V call is TRBV5-8, the J call TRBJ2-3; 7 bases fit TRBD1. Looked up from germline, CDR1 is SGHTS and CDR2 is YDEGEE. Trimming removed 1 base from V and 4 bases from J; junction bases left unmatched: 12. The CDR3 spans 17 residues. The CDR3 sequence: CASSLRVQGDGADTQYF. CDR3 nucleotides: TGTGCCAGCAGCTTGCGAGTCCAGGGGGACGGAGCAGATACGCAGTATTTT.

This clone turned up a few times. The chain recombines TRBV25-1 with TRBJ1-2, with D possibly TRBD1 on 6 matching bases. The germline gives CDR1 MGHDK, CDR2 SYGVNS. There are 14 residues in the CDR3. V lost 6 bases to trimming and J lost 4 bases, with 15 bases between them. In DNA, the CDR3 is TGTGCCAGCAGCCGGGGGGGCTGGGGCTATGGCTACACCTTC. It translates to CASSRGGWGYGYTF.

In nucleotides, the CDR3 is TGCGCCAGCAGCCTAGGAGTTTACCCCACCTACGAGCAGTACTTC. Protein: CASSLGVYPTYEQYF. This chain links TRBV4-1 with TRBJ2-7; the D is unclear. Germline values: CDR1 MGHRA, CDR2 YSYEKL. The CDR3 spans 15 residues. Between the trimmed V and J ends, which lost 4 bases and 2 bases, there was a span of 15 bases.

The chain has TRBV12-5 and TRBJ2-3, with D unresolved. The CDR3 runs 13 residues. Deletions cut 1 base from V and 6 bases from J, with 8 bases between. The germline V gene has CDR1 LGHNT and CDR2 FRNRAP. The CDR3: CASGLGSWDTQYF. The CDR3 nucleotides are TGTGCTAGTGGTTTGGGTAGCTGGGATACGCAGTATTTT.

The chain combines TRBV28 with TRBJ2-3; 10 bases agree with TRBD1. The CDR3 totals 15 residues. J gave up 7 bases and V 7 bases, and 11 bases lay outside the gene matches. Germline-derived CDR1 and CDR2 are MDHEN and SYDVKM. CDR3 DNA sequence: TGTGCCAGCATCGCCTGGGGGGACAGGGGAAATACGCAGTATTTT. This gives the protein CASIAWGDRGNTQYF. The whole variable domain, filled in from reference TRBV28 and TRBJ2-3, reads DVKVTQSSRYLVKRTGEKVFLECVQDMDHENMFWYRQDPGLGLRLIYFSYDVKMKEKGDIPEGYSVSREKKERFSLILESASTNQTSMYLCASIAWGDRGNTQYFGPGTRLTVL.

This chain links TRBV4-1 with TRBJ2-1, with a tentative D call TRBD2 (6 bases). V dropped 0 bases and J dropped 9 bases, with 9 bases sitting between them. From germline, CDR1 is MGHRA and CDR2 YSYEKL. This CDR3 comprises 13 residues. The CDR3 coding sequence is TGCGCCAGCAGCCAAGATCTGGGAGGTGAGCAGTTCTTC. It is translated as CASSQDLGGEQFF.

The J gene is TRBJ2-6, the V gene TRBV27; 7 nucleotides align to TRBD1. V was clipped by 3 bases and J by 2 bases; unmatched bases: 1. This CDR3 region has 15 residues. Germline-derived CDR1 and CDR2 are MNHEY and SMNVEV (reference sequence). The CDR3 DNA reads TGTGCCAGCAGTTTCCAGGGGGCTGGGGCCAACGTCCTGACTTTC. The encoded protein is CASSFQGAGANVLTF. The entire variable domain, with the rest obtained from reference TRBV27 and TRBJ2-6, is as follows: EAQVTQNPRYLITVTGKKLTVTCSQNMNHEYMSWYRQDPGLGLRQIYYSMNVEVTDKGDVPEGYKVSRKEKRNFPLILESPSPNQTSLYFCASSFQGAGANVLTFGAGSRLTVL.

A note on this clone: This specimen includes other DNA sequences encoding the same CDR3. The rearrangement links TRBV5-1 to TRBJ1-2; TRBD1 matches 7 bases. This CDR3 is 14 amino acids long. V was clipped by 0 bases and J by 6 bases; unmatched bases: 5. Germline V gene sequence: CDR1 SGHRS, CDR2 YFSETQ. CDR3 nucleotides: TGCGCCAGCAGCTTGGGACAGGGATGGGATGGCTACACCTTC. Translated, it gives CASSLGQGWDGYTF.